This paragraph reports one TCR beta chain. Its antigen is not known. J gave up 7 bases and V 3 bases, and 7 bases lay outside the gene matches. The CDR3 is made up of 15 amino acids. The V gene's germline CDR1 is LNHDA and CDR2 SQIVND (reference sequence). Mixed chimerism was transient after nonmyeloablative marrow transplants from related graft donors. Thawed PBMCs were FACS-sorted into unstimulated CD4+CD25+CD127- regulatory T cells, CD4+CD25- non-regulatory cells, CD4 and CD8 cells. This sample is part of a study of Tregs in tolerant kidney transplant recipients. Regarding the study as a whole: Tolerant patients' donor-specific Tregs expanded beyond overall Tregs, suggesting antigen-driven growth. For some patients, primers changed over time, blocking nucleotide-level comparison.

Clones were sequenced by immunoSEQ multiplex PCR, and TCRdb holds only the in-frame ones, with some missing. The sample carries 20,000 to 25,000 clones, roughly 80% recorded once. This rearrangement joins TRBV19 to TRBJ2-1, with 9 bases identical to TRBD1. Specimen: CD8+ T cells from blood (PBMCs), collected 6 months after the transplant. The TCR comes from a human patient who received a combined kidney and bone marrow transplant. Part of the T cell pool may stem from the graft donor. CDR3 amino acids: CASSMGDREINEQFF. For the CDR3, the DNA is TGTGCCAGTAGTATGGGGGACAGGGAAATAAATGAGCAGTTCTTC.